This T cell receptor (beta chain) emerged from a study of cytomegalovirus exposure and HLA in healthy donors. The length of the CDR3 is 18 residues. With 2 bases clipped from V and 4 bases from J, the junction kept 10 bases outside the gene matches. Germline assignment: CDR1 SGHTA and CDR2 FQGNSA. A multiplex PCR was run with 60 Vbeta primers and 13 Jbeta primers. The repertoire was sequenced with immunoSEQ multiplex PCR; TCRdb's copy has only in-frame clones and lacks some. The data show around 160,000 clones, about 74% seen once. The chain recombines TRBV7-2 with TRBJ2-7; TRBD2 aligns across 14 bases. The sequence came from a man aged 40-50 years in good health and CMV-seropositive. Input material: PBMCs. The chain's CDR3 is CASSLKGTSGSNLYEQYF. CDR3 nucleotide sequence: TGTGCCAGCAGCTTAAAGGGGACTAGCGGGAGCAATTTATACGAGCAGTACTTC.